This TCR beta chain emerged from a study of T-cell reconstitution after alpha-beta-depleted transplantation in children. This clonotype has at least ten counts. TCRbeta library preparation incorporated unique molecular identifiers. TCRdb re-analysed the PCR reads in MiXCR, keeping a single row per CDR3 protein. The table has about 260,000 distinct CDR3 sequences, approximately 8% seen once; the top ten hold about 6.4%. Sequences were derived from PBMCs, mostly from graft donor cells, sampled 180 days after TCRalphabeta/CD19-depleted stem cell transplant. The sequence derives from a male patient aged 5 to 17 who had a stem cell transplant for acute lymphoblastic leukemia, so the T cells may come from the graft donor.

The CDR3 protein is CASSLDGANYGYTF. CDR3 bases: TGCGCCAGCAGCTTGGATGGGGCTAACTATGGCTACACCTTC. The rearrangement joins TRBV5-1 to TRBJ1-2, with D hard to call. Trimming pared 0 bases from V and 0 bases from J, leaving 6 bases between. CDR1 is SGHRS, CDR2 YFSETQ, per germline. The CDR3 extends over 14 amino acids.